Given below is one TCR beta chain in context. This sample was taken from a study of early T cells in non-severe SARS-CoV-2 infection. Germline-derived CDR1 and CDR2 are MGHRA and YSYEKL. V lost 1 base and J 6 bases, leaving 13 bases between the germline ends. There are 15 residues in the CDR3. As part of library construction, unique molecular identifiers were attached to individual cDNA molecules. TCRdb processed the 5' RACE reads anew with MiXCR; each CDR3 protein has one entry. The sample contains about 83,000 distinct CDR3 sequences, roughly a tenth of which appear only once. The receptor comes from an adult who was a healthcare worker with PCR-confirmed SARS-CoV-2 infection or an uninfected control (not recorded which). The chain recombines TRBV4-1 with TRBJ1-5; maybe TRBD1 (6 bases). The sequences come from whole blood, collected at baseline. CDR3: CASSQATGYVQPQHF. The CDR3 nucleotides are TGCGCCAGCAGCCAAGCTACAGGGTATGTTCAGCCCCAGCATTTT.